This TCR beta chain came from a study of cytomegalovirus exposure and HLA in healthy donors. This PCR relied on a set of 60 Vbeta primers and 13 Jbeta primers. Produced via immunoSEQ multiplex PCR; TCRdb's table is partial and in-frame only. The table records approximately 280,000 clones, around 90% of them present only once. Source material: PBMCs. The sequence derives from a woman aged 18 to 35 in good health and CMV-seronegative.

The CDR3 bases are TGTGCTAGTGGTTTGGTACGGGCTGTTTCGAGCGGGGCCCCCACAGATACGCAGTATTTT. Protein sequence: CASGLVRAVSSGAPTDTQYF. The chain has TRBV12-5 and TRBJ2-3; 7 nucleotides agree with TRBD2. The CDR3 has 20 amino acids. The junction had 17 bases not matched to a gene; V was cut back by 0 bases and J by 2 bases. In germline, CDR1 is LGHNT, CDR2 FRNRAP.